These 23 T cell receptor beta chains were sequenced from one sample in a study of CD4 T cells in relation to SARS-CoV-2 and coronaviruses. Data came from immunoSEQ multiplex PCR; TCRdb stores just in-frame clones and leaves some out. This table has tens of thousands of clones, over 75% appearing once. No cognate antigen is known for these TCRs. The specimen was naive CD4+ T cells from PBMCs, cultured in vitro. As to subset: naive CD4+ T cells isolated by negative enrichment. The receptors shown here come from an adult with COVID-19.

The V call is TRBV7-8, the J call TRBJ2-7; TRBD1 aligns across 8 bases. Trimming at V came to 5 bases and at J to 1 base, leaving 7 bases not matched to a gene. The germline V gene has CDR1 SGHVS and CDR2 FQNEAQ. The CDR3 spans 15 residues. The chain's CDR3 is CASSPRRDRSYEQYF. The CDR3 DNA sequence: TGTGCCAGCAGCCCGCGGCGGGACAGGTCCTACGAGCAGTACTTC. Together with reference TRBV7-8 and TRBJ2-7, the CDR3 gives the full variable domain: GAGVSQSPRYKVAKRGQDVALRCDPISGHVSLFWYQQALGQGPEFLTYFQNEAQLDKSGLPSDRFFAERPEGSVSTLKIQRTQQEDSAVYLCASSPRRDRSYEQYFGPGTRLTVT.

The CDR3 spells CASSLYGGGYTF. CDR3 bases: TGCGCCAGCAGCTTGTACGGGGGTGGCTACACCTTC. The rearrangement joins TRBV5-1 to TRBJ1-2, with D perhaps matching TRBD1 (5 bases). Germline CDR1 is SGHRS and CDR2 is YFSETQ. The V and J ends lost 1 base and 7 bases respectively, with 8 bases between them. The CDR3 consists of 12 residues. The variable domain in full, with the rest retrieved from reference TRBV5-1 and TRBJ1-2, is KAGVTQTPRYLIKTRGQQVTLSCSPISGHRSVSWYQQTPGQGLQFLFEYFSETQRNKGNFPGRFSGRQFSNSRSEMNVSTLELGDSALYLCASSLYGGGYTFGSGTRLTVV.

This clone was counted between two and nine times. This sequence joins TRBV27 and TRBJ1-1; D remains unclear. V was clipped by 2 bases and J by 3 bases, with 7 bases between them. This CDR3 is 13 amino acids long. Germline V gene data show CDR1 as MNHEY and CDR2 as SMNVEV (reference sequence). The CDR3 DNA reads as TGTGCCAGCAGTTTAAGGGTAGACACTGAAGCTTTCTTT. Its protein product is CASSLRVDTEAFF.

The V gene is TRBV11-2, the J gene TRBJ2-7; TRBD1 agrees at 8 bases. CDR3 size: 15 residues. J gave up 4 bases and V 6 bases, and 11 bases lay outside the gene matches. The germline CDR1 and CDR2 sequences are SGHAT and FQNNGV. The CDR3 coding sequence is TGTGCCAGCAGAATACACCGGGACAGGCCTTACGAGCAGTACTTC. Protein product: CASRIHRDRPYEQYF.

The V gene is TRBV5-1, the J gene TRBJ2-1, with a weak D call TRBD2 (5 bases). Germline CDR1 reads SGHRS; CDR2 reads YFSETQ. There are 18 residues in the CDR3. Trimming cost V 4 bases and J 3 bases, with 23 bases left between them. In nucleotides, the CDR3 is TGCGCCAGCAGCCCCGGCCGTCCTAACGGAGGAAGCTACAATGAGCAGTTCTTC. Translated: CASSPGRPNGGSYNEQFF.

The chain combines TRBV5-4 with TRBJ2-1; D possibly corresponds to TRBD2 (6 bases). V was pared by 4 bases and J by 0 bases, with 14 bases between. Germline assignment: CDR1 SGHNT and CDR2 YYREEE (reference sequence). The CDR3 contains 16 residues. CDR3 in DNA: TGTGCCAGCAGCACCTCGGCGGGAATCTCCTACAATGAGCAGTTCTTC. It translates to CASSTSAGISYNEQFF.

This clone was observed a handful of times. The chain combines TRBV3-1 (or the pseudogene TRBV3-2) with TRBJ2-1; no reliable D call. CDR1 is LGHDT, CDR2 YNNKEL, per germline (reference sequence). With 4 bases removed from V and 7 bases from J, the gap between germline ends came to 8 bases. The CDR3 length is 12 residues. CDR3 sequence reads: CASSPSWNEQFF. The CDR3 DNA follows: TGTGCCAGCAGCCCCTCGTGGAATGAGCAGTTCTTC.

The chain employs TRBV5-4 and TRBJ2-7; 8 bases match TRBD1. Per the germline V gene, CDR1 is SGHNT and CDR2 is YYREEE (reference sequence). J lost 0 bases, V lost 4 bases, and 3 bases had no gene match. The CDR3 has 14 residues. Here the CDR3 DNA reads TGTGCCAGCAGCCCTGACAGGGGCTCCTACGAGCAGTACTTC. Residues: CASSPDRGSYEQYF. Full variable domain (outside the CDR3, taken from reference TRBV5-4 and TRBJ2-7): ETGVTQSPTHLIKTRGQQVTLRCSSQSGHNTVSWYQQALGQGPQFIFQYYREEENGRGNFPPRFSGLQFPNYSSELNVNALELDDSALYLCASSPDRGSYEQYFGPGTRLTVT.

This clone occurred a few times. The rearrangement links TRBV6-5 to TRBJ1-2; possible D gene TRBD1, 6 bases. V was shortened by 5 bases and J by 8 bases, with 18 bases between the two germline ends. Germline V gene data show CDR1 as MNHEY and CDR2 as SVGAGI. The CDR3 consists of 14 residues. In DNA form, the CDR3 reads TGTGCCAGCAGTCGTACTCGCAGGGGCGGAGGCTACACCTTC. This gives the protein CASSRTRRGGGYTF.

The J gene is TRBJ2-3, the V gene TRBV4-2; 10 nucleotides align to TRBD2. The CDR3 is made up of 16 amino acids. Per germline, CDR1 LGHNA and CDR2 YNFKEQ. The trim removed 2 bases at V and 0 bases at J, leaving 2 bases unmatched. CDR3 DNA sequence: TGTGCCAGCAGCCAATCGACTAGCGGGAGCACAGATACGCAGTATTTT. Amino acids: CASSQSTSGSTDTQYF.

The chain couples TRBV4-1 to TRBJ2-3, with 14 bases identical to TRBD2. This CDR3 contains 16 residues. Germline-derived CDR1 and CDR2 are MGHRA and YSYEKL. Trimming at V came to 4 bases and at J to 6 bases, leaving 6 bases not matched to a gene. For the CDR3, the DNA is TGCGCCAGCAGCCTGGGACTAGCGGGAGTTAGGGATACGCAGTATTTT. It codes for CASSLGLAGVRDTQYF.

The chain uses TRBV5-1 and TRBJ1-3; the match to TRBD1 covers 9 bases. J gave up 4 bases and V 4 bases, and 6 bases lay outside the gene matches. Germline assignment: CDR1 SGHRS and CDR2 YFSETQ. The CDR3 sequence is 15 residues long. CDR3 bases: TGCGCCAGCAGCCCAACAGGGGGCTCCGGAAACACCATATATTTT. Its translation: CASSPTGGSGNTIYF.

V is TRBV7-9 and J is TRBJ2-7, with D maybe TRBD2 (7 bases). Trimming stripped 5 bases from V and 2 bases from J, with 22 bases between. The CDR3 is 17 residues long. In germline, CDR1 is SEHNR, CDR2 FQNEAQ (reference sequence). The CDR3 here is CASSNWRGGVHPYEQYF. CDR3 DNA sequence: TGTGCCAGCAGCAACTGGAGGGGGGGCGTCCATCCCTACGAGCAGTACTTC.

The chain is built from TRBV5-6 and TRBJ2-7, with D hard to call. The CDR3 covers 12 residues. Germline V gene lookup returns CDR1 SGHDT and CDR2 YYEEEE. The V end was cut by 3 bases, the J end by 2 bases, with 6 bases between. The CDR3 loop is CASSSITYEQYF. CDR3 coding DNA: TGTGCCAGCAGCTCCATAACCTACGAGCAGTACTTC.

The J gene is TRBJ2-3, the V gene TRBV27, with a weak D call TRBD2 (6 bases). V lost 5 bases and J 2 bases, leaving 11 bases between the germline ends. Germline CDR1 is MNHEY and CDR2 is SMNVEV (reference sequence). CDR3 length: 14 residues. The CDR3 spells CASSPIADTDTQYF. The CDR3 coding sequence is TGTGCCAGCAGTCCAATAGCGGACACAGATACGCAGTATTTT.

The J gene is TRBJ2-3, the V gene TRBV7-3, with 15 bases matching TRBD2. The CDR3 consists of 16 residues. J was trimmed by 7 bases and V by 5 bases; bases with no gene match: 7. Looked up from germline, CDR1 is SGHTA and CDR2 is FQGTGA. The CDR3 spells CASSNQGTSGGHTQYF. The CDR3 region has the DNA TGTGCCAGCAGCAACCAGGGGACTAGCGGGGGGCATACGCAGTATTTT.

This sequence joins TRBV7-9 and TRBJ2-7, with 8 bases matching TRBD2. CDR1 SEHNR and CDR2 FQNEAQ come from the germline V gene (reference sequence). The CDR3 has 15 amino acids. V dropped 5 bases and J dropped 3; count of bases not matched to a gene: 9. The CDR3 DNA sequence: TGTGCCAGCAGCACCAATTCCGGGGGGGGCTACGAGCAGTACTTC. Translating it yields CASSTNSGGGYEQYF.

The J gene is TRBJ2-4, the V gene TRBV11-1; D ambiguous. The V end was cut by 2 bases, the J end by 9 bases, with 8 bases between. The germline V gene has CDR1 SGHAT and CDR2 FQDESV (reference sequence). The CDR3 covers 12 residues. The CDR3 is CASSLLTGIQYF. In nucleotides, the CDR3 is TGTGCCAGCAGCTTATTAACCGGCATTCAGTACTTC.

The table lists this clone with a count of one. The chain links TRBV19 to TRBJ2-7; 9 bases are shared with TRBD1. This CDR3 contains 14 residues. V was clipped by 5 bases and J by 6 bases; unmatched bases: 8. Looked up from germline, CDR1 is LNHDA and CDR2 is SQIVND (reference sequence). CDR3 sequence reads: CASSVGTGLGEQYF. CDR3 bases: TGTGCCAGTAGTGTGGGGACAGGGCTTGGCGAGCAGTACTTC.

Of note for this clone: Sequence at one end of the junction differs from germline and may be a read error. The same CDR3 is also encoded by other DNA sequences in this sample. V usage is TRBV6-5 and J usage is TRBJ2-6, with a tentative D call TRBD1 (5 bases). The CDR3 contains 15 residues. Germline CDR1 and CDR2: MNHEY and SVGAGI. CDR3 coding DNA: TGTGCCAGCAGAAGGACGGTTTCTGGGGCCAACGTTCTGACTTTC. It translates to CASRRTVSGANVLTF.

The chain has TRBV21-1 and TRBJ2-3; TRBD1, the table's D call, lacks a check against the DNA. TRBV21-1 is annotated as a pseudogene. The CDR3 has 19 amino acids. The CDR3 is CASSKEPKERGLSTDTQYF. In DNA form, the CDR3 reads TGTGCCAGCAGCAAAGAGCCCAAGGAAAGGGGGCTGAGCACAGATACGCAGTATTTT.

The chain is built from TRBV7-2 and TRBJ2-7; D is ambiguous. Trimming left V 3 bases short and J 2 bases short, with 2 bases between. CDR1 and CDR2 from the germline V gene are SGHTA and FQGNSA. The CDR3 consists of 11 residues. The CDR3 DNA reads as TGTGCCAGCAGCTTGACCTACGAGCAGTACTTC. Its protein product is CASSLTYEQYF.

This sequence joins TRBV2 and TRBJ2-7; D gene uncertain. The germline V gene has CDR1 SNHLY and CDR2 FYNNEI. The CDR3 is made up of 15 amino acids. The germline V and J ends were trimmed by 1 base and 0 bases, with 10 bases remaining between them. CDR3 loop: CASSEESGSSYEQYF. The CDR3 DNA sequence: TGTGCCAGCAGTGAAGAGTCCGGGTCCTCCTACGAGCAGTACTTC.